One and the same sample provided the 10 T cell receptor beta chains below, sequenced in a study of blood T cell repertoires in COVID-19. Method: immunoSEQ multiplex PCR; TCRdb's copy keeps in-frame clones and lacks some. The data hold 200,000 to 250,000 clones, with 84% observed a single time. Sequenced: peripheral blood. Source of these receptors: a woman aged 45 to 65 with active or convalescent COVID-19.

This clone appeared a few times. This sequence joins TRBV2 and TRBJ1-6; D is unclear. The germline gives CDR1 SNHLY, CDR2 FYNNEI. The CDR3 runs 16 residues. V dropped 3 bases and J dropped 7 bases, with 16 bases sitting between them. CDR3 loop: CASSDSLSVANSPLHF. The DNA of the CDR3 is TGTGCCAGCAGTGATAGCTTGTCGGTTGCCAATTCACCCCTCCACTTT.

The genes are TRBV29-1 and TRBJ1-1; tentatively, D is TRBD1 (5 bases). Germline CDR1 SQVTM, CDR2 ANQGSEA. The V end was cut by 4 bases, the J end by 4 bases, with 16 bases between. This CDR3 region has 14 residues. The CDR3 spells CSVVRQGGFTEAFF. CDR3 coding DNA: TGCAGCGTTGTTCGGCAGGGTGGGTTCACTGAAGCTTTCTTT. The full variable domain, completed using reference TRBV29-1 and TRBJ1-1, is SAVISQKPSRDICQRGTSLTIQCQVDSQVTMMFWYRQQPGQSLTLIATANQGSEATYESGFVIDKFPISRPNLTFSTLTVSNMSPEDSSIYLCSVVRQGGFTEAFFGQGTRLTVV.

V and J are TRBV5-1 and TRBJ1-3, with D unresolved. The CDR3 is made up of 15 amino acids. V lost 6 bases and J 7 bases, leaving 20 bases between the germline ends. Germline assignment: CDR1 SGHRS and CDR2 YFSETQ. This CDR3 is CASTDPGSLGNTIYF. The DNA for the CDR3 is TGCGCCAGCACCGATCCCGGTAGTCTCGGGAACACCATATATTTT.

This chain connects TRBV29-1 to TRBJ2-1; 9 nucleotides line up with TRBD2. The CDR3 length is 13 residues. Per the germline V gene, CDR1 is SQVTM and CDR2 is ANQGSEA. Losses at the gene ends were 4 bases for V and 6 bases for J; bases not matched to a gene: 4. The CDR3 sequence: CSVALAGPNEQFF. The DNA of the CDR3 is TGCAGCGTTGCACTAGCGGGCCCCAATGAGCAGTTCTTC.

The gene calls are TRBV4-2 and TRBJ2-7; 12 bases line up with TRBD2. This CDR3 has 14 amino acids. The V segment lost 4 bases and the J segment 6 bases; nucleotides outside the gene matches: 4. The V gene's germline CDR1 is LGHNA and CDR2 YNFKEQ. The CDR3, as DNA: TGTGCCAGCAGCCCTGGACTAGCGGGATTCGAGCAGTACTTC. Its protein is CASSPGLAGFEQYF.

CDR3 nucleotide sequence: TGTGCCAGCAGCCAAGGGTCCGGGACTAGAACAAACGAGCAGTTCTTC. Translation gives CASSQGSGTRTNEQFF. The chain employs TRBV3-1 (or the pseudogene TRBV3-2) and TRBJ2-1, with 8 bases lining up with TRBD2. The CDR3 has 16 amino acids. CDR1 and CDR2 (germline): LGHDT, YNNKEL (reference sequence). The J segment lost 10 bases and the V segment lost 1 base, leaving 12 bases of the junction unmatched.

This chain connects TRBV28 to TRBJ1-2; D is uncertain. Trimming cost V 3 bases and J 11 bases, with 16 bases left between them. This CDR3 region has 13 residues. Germline V gene data show CDR1 as MDHEN and CDR2 as SYDVKM. CDR3 bases: TGTGCCAGCAGTTTGGATTCGGGTCAACGGTACACCTTC. Amino acid sequence: CASSLDSGQRYTF.

The chain joins TRBV29-1 to TRBJ2-5; D may be TRBD2 (5 bases). Trimming pared 7 bases from V and 2 bases from J, leaving 11 bases between. Germline CDR1 and CDR2: SQVTM and ANQGSEA. The CDR3 spans 12 residues. The CDR3 protein is CSAGGRQETQYF. The CDR3 DNA follows: TGCAGCGCCGGAGGCAGGCAAGAGACCCAGTACTTC.

As DNA, the CDR3 is TGCGCCAGCAGCGTTGCGGGACAGTTTTCTTCACCCCTCCACTTT. As protein: CASSVAGQFSSPLHF. The V gene is TRBV5-1, the J gene TRBJ1-6, with 7 bases lining up with TRBD1. The germline V gene encodes CDR1 SGHRS and CDR2 YFSETQ. Trimming cost V 4 bases and J 9 bases; bases outside gene matches: 10. The CDR3 has 15 residues.

This clone was recorded many times. This sequence joins TRBV6-5 and TRBJ1-1; D remains ambiguous. CDR3 length: 13 amino acids. Trimming pared 7 bases from V and 7 bases from J, leaving 16 bases between. Germline V gene lookup returns CDR1 MNHEY and CDR2 SVGAGI. The CDR3 here is CASKSSEALEAFF. The DNA for the CDR3 is TGTGCCAGCAAATCCTCCGAAGCACTTGAAGCTTTCTTT.